The clone carrying this T cell receptor beta chain showed up just a few times. The target antigen is unknown. The data stem from a study of vaccination and CD4 T cells after COVID-19. Turning to the study itself: SARS-CoV-2, HCoV-NL63, HCoV-OC43 and HCoV-229E supplied the overlapping spike peptides used to stimulate cells. Study-level points and caveats: The study found that a median approximately 86% of reactive clones in convalescent patients appeared only post-vaccination.

Sequencing of cultured CD4+ T cell DNA used the Oncomine TCR Beta short-read assay. MiXCR was run by TCRdb on the PCR reads, yielding one entry per CDR3 protein. The sample holds about 7,100 distinct CDR3 sequences, 66% seen once. CDR1 SNHLY and CDR2 FYNNEI come from the germline V gene. Between the trimmed V and J ends, which lost 1 base and 7 bases, there was a span of 11 bases. CDR3 size: 14 residues. Treatment reported: approximately 11-day PBMC culture with coronavirus spike peptide pools or control peptides (ViraFEST assay). Antigen-specific T cells were expanded with peptide pools by ViraFEST, and TCRs were then sequenced.

This sequence was found in a human donor who had recovered from COVID-19. The chain recombines TRBV2 with TRBJ1-5; no clear D gene. Sequencing was performed on CD4+ T cells from blood, cultured in vitro. The CDR3 reads CASSEGAGIQPQHF. CDR3 DNA: TGTGCCAGCAGTGAAGGCGCGGGCATACAGCCCCAGCATTTT. Variable domain in full (rest from reference TRBV2 and TRBJ1-5): EPEVTQTPSHQVTQMGQEVILRCVPISNHLYFYWYRQILGQKVEFLVSFYNNEISEKSEIFDDQFSVERPDGSNFTLKIRSTKLEDSAMYFCASSEGAGIQPQHFGDGTRLSIL.